A selection of T cell receptor beta chains follows, all from one sample in a study of T cell changes during pregnancy in multiple sclerosis. TCRdb's table, derived via immunoSEQ multiplex PCR, lists solely in-frame clones and lacks some. The data show over 60,000 clones, with approximately 95% seen just once and more than 1% held by the top ten. The material sequenced was peripheral blood, taken in the first trimester of pregnancy. The receptor set was obtained from a female donor with multiple sclerosis, enrolled in a pregnancy study. CDR3s include the opening cysteine and the closing phenylalanine or tryptophan. A D gene is named only where the DNA matches it firmly. Where a row states a size, it is once, few, many or the class of an expanded clone; other rows omit it.

>once|TRBV4-3|-|TRBJ2-5
TGCGCCAGCAGCCAAGATGCCTATGGAGAGACCCAGTACTTC
CASSQDAYGETQYF
>-|TRBV2|-|TRBJ1-5
TGTGCCAGCAGCGAAGTGACAGGTGACCAGCCCCAGCATTTT
CASSEVTGDQPQHF
>-|TRBV7-2|TRBD2|TRBJ2-1
TGTGCCAGCAGCTTTGAACTAGCGGGGAGCTCCTACAATGAGCAGTTCTTC
CASSFELAGSSYNEQFF
>-|TRBV27|TRBD2|TRBJ2-1
TGTGCCAGCAGTTTATCCCTAGCGGGAGAGGGTGAGCAGTTCTTC
CASSLSLAGEGEQFF
>-|TRBV6-1|TRBD1|TRBJ1-2
TGTGCCAGCAGTGACGGGACAGGGGACGCCTATGGCTACACCTTC
CASSDGTGDAYGYTF
>-|TRBV7-8|-|TRBJ1-4
TGTGCCAGCAGCTTAGCGCGGGGCAGGGCTAATGGAAAACTGTTTTTT
CASSLARGRANGKLFF
>-|TRBV5-1|-|TRBJ1-2
TGTGCCAGCAGCTTGGTTGGAGGAATCTATGGCTACACCTTC
CASSLVGGIYGYTF
>-|TRBV28|TRBD1|TRBJ1-1
TGTGCCAGCATTCGACAGGGGGCCGAAGCTTTCTTT
CASIRQGAEAFF
>-|TRBV28|TRBD2|TRBJ2-1
TGTGCCAGCAGTAAAATAGCGGGAGTATGGAATGAGCAGTTCTTC
CASSKIAGVWNEQFF
>-|TRBV9|TRBD1|TRBJ1-3
TGTGCCAGCAGCACGCAGGGGGCTGGAAACACCATATATTTT
CASSTQGAGNTIYF
>-|TRBV7-7|TRBD1|TRBJ2-6
TGTGCCAGCAGCTTAGTCCCCTGGACAGGAGAGACTGGGGCCAACGTCCTGACTTTC
CASSLVPWTGETGANVLTF
>-|TRBV5-1|-|TRBJ2-5
TGCGCCAGCAGCCCCGGAGAGCGGCCGAACCGTTTGACCCAGTACTTC
CASSPGERPNRLTQYF
>-|TRBV5-1|-|TRBJ2-7
TGCGCCAGCAGCGAGACGCCGAGAGGGAACTACGAGCAGTACTTC
CASSETPRGNYEQYF
>-|TRBV29-1|-|TRBJ2-2
TGCAGCGTTGTGGCGGATTTCACCGGGGAGCTGTTTTTT
CSVVADFTGELFF
>-|TRBV5-1|-|TRBJ1-5
TGCGCCAGCAGCTTGGACAGTCAAAATCAGCCCCAGCATTTT
CASSLDSQNQPQHF
>-|TRBV18|-|TRBJ1-3
TGTGCCAGCTCACCATCGGGAGGGATCACCATATATTTT
CASSPSGGITIYF
>-|TRBV30|-|TRBJ1-1
TGTGCCTGGAGTGTTCGTCTTTTTGAAGCTTTCTTT
CAWSVRLFEAFF
>once|TRBV14|TRBD1|TRBJ2-3
TGTGCCAGCAGCCAAGGGACAGGGTCTTCGACAGATACGCAGTATTTT
CASSQGTGSSTDTQYF
>-|TRBV5-1|-|TRBJ1-1
TGCGCCAGCAGCCCGGGGGTCGGCATGAACACTGAAGCTTTCTTT
CASSPGVGMNTEAFF
>-|TRBV18|-|TRBJ1-3
TGTGCCAGCTCACCCATAACAGACTCTGGAAACACCATATATTTT
CASSPITDSGNTIYF
>-|TRBV2|-|TRBJ2-1
TGTGCCAGCAGTGTCTCGACTTACCCCTACAATGAGCAGTTCTTC
CASSVSTYPYNEQFF
>-|TRBV9|-|TRBJ1-4
TGTGCCAGCAGCGCAATGGAGGGTAGGGGTGAAAAACTGTTTTTT
CASSAMEGRGEKLFF
>-|TRBV28|-|TRBJ2-1
TGTGCCAGCAGTTCCTCAGATTTCTCCTACAATGAGCAGTTCTTC
CASSSSDFSYNEQFF
>-|TRBV19|TRBD2|TRBJ2-1
TGTGCCAGTTGGGGGCTAGCGGGAGTCGGAGAGCAGTTCTTC
CASWGLAGVGEQFF
>-|TRBV7-9|TRBD1|TRBJ1-2
TGTGCCAGCAGCTTAGCAGGACAGGGATCCTATGGCTACACCTTC
CASSLAGQGSYGYTF
>once|TRBV7-9|-|TRBJ1-3
TGTGCCAGCAGCTTACTGTCTGGAAACACCATATATTTT
CASSLLSGNTIYF
>once|TRBV5-1|-|TRBJ2-5
TGCGCCAGCAGCTTAACCCTCAGGACTCAAGAGACCCAGTACTTC
CASSLTLRTQETQYF
>-|TRBV7-3|-|TRBJ2-7
TGTGCCAGCAGCCCCCTGGCGGGGATAGGCGAGCAGTACTTC
CASSPLAGIGEQYF
>-|TRBV27|-|TRBJ1-5
TGTGCCAGCAGTTTGCAGGGAAGCAATCAGCCCCAGCATTTT
CASSLQGSNQPQHF
>-|TRBV14|-|TRBJ1-2
TGTGCCAGCAGCCAAGAGTCAGTGGGCTACACCTTC
CASSQESVGYTF
>-|TRBV19|TRBD1|TRBJ1-2
TGTGCCAGTAGTGTCCCGGGACAGGGACTGGGCTATGGCTACACCTTC
CASSVPGQGLGYGYTF
>-|TRBV30|TRBD1|TRBJ2-3
TGTGCCTGGAGTGTACAGGGGGCACGGGATACGCAGTATTTT
CAWSVQGARDTQYF
>-|TRBV30|-|TRBJ2-7
TGTGCCTGGAGTGTACGAGACCCTCCGGGATACGAGCAGTACTTC
CAWSVRDPPGYEQYF
>-|TRBV4-3|-|TRBJ2-3
TGCGCCAGCAGCCAAGATCGGACACAGCGCACAGATACGCAGTATTTT
CASSQDRTQRTDTQYF
>-|TRBV7-2|-|TRBJ1-4
TGTGCCAGCAGTCCTCTGGGGGCGCAAAATGAAAAACTGTTTTTT
CASSPLGAQNEKLFF
>-|TRBV5-4|TRBD2|TRBJ2-7
TGTGCCAGCAGCTTAGCCCTAGCGGGAGGATTCTACGAGCAGTACTTC
CASSLALAGGFYEQYF
>-|TRBV25-1|-|TRBJ2-3
TGTGCCAGCAGTTATACAGATACGCAGTATTTT
CASSYTDTQYF
>few|TRBV7-2|TRBD1|TRBJ1-1
TGTGCCAGCAGCTCCACAGAGAGGACAGGGGGCGTTAAGAGAACTGAAGCTTTCTTT
CASSSTERTGGVKRTEAFF
>-|TRBV18|TRBD2|TRBJ2-7
TGTGCCAGCTCCGAATTGGGGACTAGCGGGGTTTCCTACGAGCAGTACTTC
CASSELGTSGVSYEQYF
>-|TRBV7-9|-|TRBJ1-5
TGTGCCAGCAGCTTAGGCAGGGTTGGGGATCAGCCCCAGCATTTT
CASSLGRVGDQPQHF
>-|TRBV11-3|-|TRBJ1-1
TGTGCCAGCAGCTTAACAGACGCCACTGAAGCTTTCTTT
CASSLTDATEAFF
>few|TRBV19|-|TRBJ1-5
TGTGCCAGTAGTATTATGGGGGGAAAAGGACAGCCCCAGCATTTT
CASSIMGGKGQPQHF
>once|TRBV6-4|TRBD1|TRBJ2-3
TGTGCCAGCAGTGAAAGCGTTCTGGGACAGGGGGCAGATACGCAGTATTTT
CASSESVLGQGADTQYF
>-|TRBV18|TRBD1|TRBJ1-1
TGTGCCAGCTCTCTCGGACAGGGCTACATGAACACTGAAGCTTTCTTT
CASSLGQGYMNTEAFF
>-|TRBV11-2|-|TRBJ1-3
TGTGCCAGCAGTTACCGACAGGATATAAGGTCTGGAAACACCATATATTTT
CASSYRQDIRSGNTIYF
>once|TRBV11-2|-|TRBJ1-4
TGTGCCAGCAGCTTTTCATACAAGGAAAAACTGTTTTTT
CASSFSYKEKLFF
>-|TRBV7-9|TRBD2|TRBJ2-5
TGTGCCAGCGGGGGGGTAGGGGACCAAGAGACCCAGTACTTC
CASGGVGDQETQYF
>-|TRBV7-9|TRBD1|TRBJ2-5
TGTGCCAGCAGCTTGACAGGGTGGCAAGAGACCCAGTACTTC
CASSLTGWQETQYF
>-|TRBV15|TRBD2|TRBJ2-1
TGTGCCACCAGCAGCATAGCGGGAGGTCAGTACAATGAGCAGTTCTTC
CATSSIAGGQYNEQFF
>once|TRBV7-2|-|TRBJ2-4
TGTGCCAGCAGCCCTAGATCCCCGGGCATTCAGTACTTC
CASSPRSPGIQYF
>-|TRBV30|-|TRBJ1-3
TGTGCCTGGAGTGTACGGGGAACTGGAAACACCATATATTTT
CAWSVRGTGNTIYF
>-|TRBV5-1|-|TRBJ1-4
TGCGCCAGCAGCTTCAGAGGGCAGGAAAAACTGTTTTTT
CASSFRGQEKLFF
>-|TRBV2|-|TRBJ1-1
TGTGCCAGCAGTGTCGTTGAAGCTTTCTTT
CASSVVEAFF
>-|TRBV5-4|TRBD1|TRBJ2-1
TGTGCCAGCTCCCGGGGGGGACAGGGGGTGTATGAGCAGTTCTTC
CASSRGGQGVYEQFF
>-|TRBV18|TRBD1|TRBJ1-5
TGTGCCAGCTCACAACTCCGGGACAGTGTGAATCAGCCCCAGCATTTT
CASSQLRDSVNQPQHF
>-|TRBV14|-|TRBJ2-3
TGTGCCAGCAGCCAATATCAGGGCTTGGGTACAGATACGCAGTATTTT
CASSQYQGLGTDTQYF
>-|TRBV19|TRBD1|TRBJ2-3
TGTGCCACCGACTTGGGACAGGGCACAGATACGCAGTATTTT
CATDLGQGTDTQYF
>-|TRBV7-2|TRBD2|TRBJ2-7
TGTGCCAGCAGCCTAGGGGGTAGCGGGGCTATACCTTCTCGCTACGAGCAGTACTTC
CASSLGGSGAIPSRYEQYF
>-|TRBV5-5|-|TRBJ2-5
TGTGCCAGCAGCTATGAGGCAGGGAACCAAGAGACCCAGTACTTC
CASSYEAGNQETQYF